This entry describes one TCR beta chain. The data were obtained in a study of control samples from healthy donors and cancer patients. Here immunoSEQ multiplex PCR was the method, and the copy in TCRdb shows in-frame clones only, minus some. The table has approximately 150,000 clones, about 95% seen once. CDR3 length: 18 amino acids. Between the trimmed V and J ends, which lost 6 bases and 2 bases, there was a span of 20 bases. Germline V lookup: CDR1 MNHEY, CDR2 SMNVEV (reference sequence). V usage is TRBV27 and J usage is TRBJ1-6; weak D call: TRBD1 (5 bases). Sequencing was carried out using PBMCs. This sequence was found in a man in his 60s with colorectal cancer. The CDR3 reads CASSPTGWGGTYNSPLHF. DNA for the CDR3: TGTGCCAGCAGCCCCACGGGGTGGGGGGGGACCTATAATTCACCCCTCCACTTT.